Shown below are 31 T cell receptor beta chains from a single sample sequenced in a study of shared clonotypes between healthy human individuals. Clones were sequenced by immunoSEQ multiplex PCR, and TCRdb holds only the in-frame ones, with some missing. The sample holds 950,000 to 1,200,000 clones, around three quarters seen once. Sequencing input: memory CD4+ T cells from PBMCs. Subset defined: CD45RA-negative fraction. The receptors originated from a man younger than 35 in good health. Some clones in this sample may be carry-over from other donors' samples.

This rearrangement joins TRBV30 to TRBJ1-6; D gene uncertain. The ends were cut back, 8 bases at V and 0 bases at J, with 5 bases in the middle. Germline V lookup: CDR1 GTSNPN, CDR2 SVGIG (reference sequence). This CDR3 is 12 amino acids long. The CDR3 DNA is TGTGCCCTGAGCTCCTATAATTCACCCCTCCACTTT. It yields the protein CALSSYNSPLHF.

This chain links TRBV18 with TRBJ1-5; 8 nucleotides align to TRBD1. This CDR3 contains 14 residues. The V gene's germline CDR1 is KGHSH and CDR2 LQKENI. Trimming cost V 3 bases and J 9 bases; bases outside gene matches: 7. CDR3 sequence reads: CASSPGNRGVPQHF. CDR3 DNA sequence: TGTGCCAGCTCACCCGGTAACAGGGGGGTGCCCCAGCATTTT.

The chain is built from TRBV27 and TRBJ2-7; perhaps TRBD1 as D (6 bases). CDR3 length: 15 amino acids. CDR1 MNHEY and CDR2 SMNVEV come from the germline V gene (reference sequence). Trimming took 4 bases from V and 3 from J, leaving 16 bases between them. The CDR3 protein is CASSSLGGEFYEQYF. The CDR3 coding sequence is TGTGCCAGCAGTTCCCTAGGGGGAGAGTTCTACGAGCAGTACTTC.

V usage is TRBV5-1 and J usage is TRBJ2-7; D may be TRBD1 (5 bases). The CDR3 contains 14 residues. Germline V gene sequence: CDR1 SGHRS, CDR2 YFSETQ. V was pared by 1 base and J by 5 bases, with 13 bases between. The CDR3 DNA is TGCGCCAGCAGCTTGCAAAGGGGTGGCGACGAGCAGTACTTC. Its translation: CASSLQRGGDEQYF.

This clone was observed at least ten times. The V gene is TRBV30, the J gene TRBJ2-4; D perhaps matches TRBD1 (5 bases). This CDR3 region has 13 residues. The germline gives CDR1 GTSNPN, CDR2 SVGIG (reference sequence). V was pared by 2 bases and J by 6 bases, with 11 bases between. The CDR3 DNA reads TGTGCCTGGAGTCTGGCAGGGCCAAACATTCAGTACTTC. It translates to CAWSLAGPNIQYF.

V gene TRBV18 combines with J gene TRBJ2-3; TRBD2 agrees at 11 bases. This CDR3 is built from 18 residues. Germline loops: CDR1 KGHSH, CDR2 LQKENI. Trimming at V came to 3 bases and at J to 2 bases, leaving 10 bases not matched to a gene. For the CDR3, the DNA is TGTGCCAGCTCACCTCTTAGCGGGAGGGCCATAGTCACAGATACGCAGTATTTT. Its protein is CASSPLSGRAIVTDTQYF.

As regards this clone: A junction end diverges from the germline sequence, so it may reflect a read error. The CDR3 DNA sequence: TGTGCCAGCAGCTTAGGACAGGGGAGCAACTACGCCTTC. Amino acids: CASSLGQGSNYAF. V and J are TRBV7-9 and TRBJ1-2; the match to TRBD1 covers 8 bases. The CDR3 has 13 amino acids. Germline lookup yields CDR1 SEHNR and CDR2 FQNEAQ (reference sequence). Supplemented by reference TRBV7-9 and TRBJ1-2, the full variable domain reads DTGVSQNPRHKITKRGQNVTFRCDPISEHNRLYWYRQTLGQGPEFLTYFQNEAQLEKSRLLSDRFSAERPKGSFSTLEIQRTEQGDSAMYLCASSLGQGSNYAFGSGTRLTVV.

A note on this clone: Since a far larger clone is one base different, this is likely a read error. The chain couples TRBV7-9 to TRBJ2-7; D uncertain. Trimming removed 6 bases at V and 2 bases at J, with 17 bases between. The CDR3 has 15 residues. The germline CDR1 and CDR2 sequences are SEHNR and FQNEAQ (reference sequence). CDR3 bases: TGTGCCAGCAGTTCCCTCCGCTACTCACCCTACGAGCAGTACTTC. This gives the protein CASSSLRYSPYEQYF. The entire variable domain, with the rest obtained from reference TRBV7-9 and TRBJ2-7, is as follows: DTGVSQNPRHKITKRGQNVTFRCDPISEHNRLYWYRQTLGQGPEFLTYFQNEAQLEKSRLLSDRFSAERPKGSFSTLEIQRTEQGDSAMYLCASSSLRYSPYEQYFGPGTRLTVT.

J is TRBJ1-2 and V is TRBV6-5; D unclear. Germline CDR1 reads MNHEY; CDR2 reads SVGAGI. Trimming removed 0 bases from V and 7 bases from J, with 15 bases in between. This CDR3 contains 15 residues. CDR3 sequence reads: CASSYSTGEAAGYTF. CDR3 bases: TGTGCCAGCAGTTACTCGACCGGTGAGGCAGCTGGCTACACCTTC.

The rearrangement joins TRBV7-9 to TRBJ2-5, with 7 positions matching TRBD1. In germline, CDR1 is SEHNR, CDR2 FQNEAQ (reference sequence). V lost 0 bases to trimming and J lost 5 bases; unmatched junction nucleotides: 6. CDR3 length: 15 amino acids. The CDR3 DNA is TGTGCCAGCAGCTTAGCGCGACAGGGTAGGGAGACCCAGTACTTC. This codes for CASSLARQGRETQYF.

The J gene is TRBJ2-5, the V gene TRBV11-2; the D gene is possibly TRBD1 (6 bases). Trimming removed 4 bases at V and 4 bases at J, with 10 bases between. This CDR3 is 13 amino acids long. The germline V gene encodes CDR1 SGHAT and CDR2 FQNNGV. The CDR3 DNA reads TGTGCCAGCAGCTCCGGACAGTCAGAGACCCAGTACTTC. Its translation is CASSSGQSETQYF.

The chain uses TRBV2 and TRBJ1-3; no clear D gene. CDR1 SNHLY and CDR2 FYNNEI come from the germline V gene. V dropped 2 bases and J dropped 4 bases, with 3 bases sitting between them. The CDR3 sequence is 12 residues long. CDR3: CASSELGNTIYF. In DNA, the CDR3 is TGTGCCAGCAGTGAATTAGGAAACACCATATATTTT. The variable domain in full, with the rest retrieved from reference TRBV2 and TRBJ1-3, is EPEVTQTPSHQVTQMGQEVILRCVPISNHLYFYWYRQILGQKVEFLVSFYNNEISEKSEIFDDQFSVERPDGSNFTLKIRSTKLEDSAMYFCASSELGNTIYFGEGSWLTVV.

This chain connects TRBV28 to TRBJ1-2; D ambiguous. CDR3 size: 14 residues. Germline V gene lookup returns CDR1 MDHEN and CDR2 SYDVKM. V lost 2 bases, J lost 2 bases, and 9 bases lay in between. The CDR3 spells CASSLAGGNYGYTF. The CDR3 DNA sequence: TGTGCCAGCAGTTTAGCCGGTGGAAACTATGGCTACACCTTC.

In the case of this clone: This may be a read error: a much more frequent sequence differs by one nucleotide. The sample has other DNA sequences that encode this CDR3 too. The rearrangement links TRBV6-1 to TRBJ1-2; D remains ambiguous. The CDR3 runs to 11 residues. Germline CDR1 is MNHNS and CDR2 is SASEGT. The CDR3 region has the DNA TGTGCCAGCAGACTTAACTATGGCTACACATTC. Protein product: CASRLNYGYTF.

The chain joins TRBV10-3 to TRBJ1-1; 8 nucleotides align to TRBD1. CDR3 length: 16 amino acids. V dropped 11 bases and J dropped 5; count of bases not matched to a gene: 19. Germline V gene lookup returns CDR1 ENHRY and CDR2 SYGVKD. As DNA, the CDR3 is TGTGCCGCCACAGGGGGTACAAAATGGCGGTCAACTGAAGCTTTCTTT. Translating gives CAATGGTKWRSTEAFF.

The CDR3 sequence is CAWRGTGQYGYTF. Here the CDR3 DNA reads TGTGCCTGGAGGGGGACAGGGCAATATGGCTACACCTTC. V usage is TRBV30 and J usage is TRBJ1-2, with 9 bases matching TRBD1. J was trimmed by 5 bases and V by 3 bases; bases with no gene match: 4. This CDR3 has 13 residues. Germline V gene lookup returns CDR1 GTSNPN and CDR2 SVGIG (reference sequence). Together with reference TRBV30 and TRBJ1-2, the CDR3 gives the full variable domain: SQTIHQWPATLVQPVGSPLSLECTVEGTSNPNLYWYRQAAGRGLQLLFYSVGIGQISSEVPQNLSASRPQDRQFILSSKKLLLSDSGFYLCAWRGTGQYGYTFGSGTRLTVV.

V gene TRBV6-4 combines with J gene TRBJ1-1, with 9 bases fitting TRBD1. The germline CDR1 and CDR2 sequences are MRHNA and SNTAGT. Trimming took 4 bases from V and 3 from J; bases not matched to a gene: 6. The CDR3 is made up of 15 amino acids. This chain's CDR3 is CASSAGTGMDTEAFF. The CDR3 bases are TGTGCCAGCAGTGCTGGGACAGGGATGGACACTGAAGCTTTCTTT.

This chain joins TRBV5-4 and TRBJ1-3; D is uncertain. The germline gives CDR1 SGHNT, CDR2 YYREEE (reference sequence). The CDR3 loop spans 14 amino acids. V shed 4 bases and J shed 0 bases, with 8 bases lying between them. In nucleotides, the CDR3 is TGTGCCAGCAGCCAGAAAAGCTCTGGAAACACCATATATTTT. Its protein product is CASSQKSSGNTIYF.

J is TRBJ2-1 and V is TRBV27; 7 positions agree with TRBD2. The V gene's germline CDR1 is MNHEY and CDR2 SMNVEV (reference sequence). Unmatched junction bases numbered 5, after V lost 3 bases and J lost 3 bases. The CDR3 spans 15 residues. The CDR3 nucleotides read TGTGCCAGCAGTTTTCGAGGGACTATCTACAATGAGCAGTTCTTC. It yields the protein CASSFRGTIYNEQFF.

This clone showed up just once. The CDR3 nucleotides read TGTGCCAGCGTCCTTTCGGGGGTTTACGAGCAGTACTTC. Translated, it gives CASVLSGVYEQYF. The chain employs TRBV2 and TRBJ2-7; a weak D match, TRBD2 (6 bases). This CDR3 contains 13 residues. Per germline, CDR1 SNHLY and CDR2 FYNNEI. The V end lost 8 bases, the J end lost 4 bases, and 15 bases lay between the germline ends.

V is TRBV28 and J is TRBJ1-1, with D possibly TRBD1 on 6 matching bases. Trimming stripped 4 bases from V and 0 bases from J, with 9 bases between. The length of the CDR3 is 14 residues. In germline, CDR1 is MDHEN, CDR2 SYDVKM. The CDR3 is CASSSWTVNTEAFF. The CDR3 bases are TGTGCCAGCAGTTCGTGGACAGTGAACACTGAAGCTTTCTTT.

This clone was seen a handful of times. The rearrangement uses TRBV28 and TRBJ2-7; 9 bases align to TRBD1. The germline V gene has CDR1 MDHEN and CDR2 SYDVKM. V lost 6 bases to trimming and J lost 0 bases; unmatched junction nucleotides: 6. This CDR3 is built from 15 residues. The DNA for the CDR3 is TGTGCCAGCAGACCAACGGGACAGGGCTCCTACGAGCAGTACTTC. The encoded protein is CASRPTGQGSYEQYF.

The chain couples TRBV4-1 to TRBJ2-7; tentative D call: TRBD2 (6 bases). The CDR3 loop spans 15 amino acids. V was pared by 7 bases and J by 3 bases, with 19 bases between. In germline, CDR1 is MGHRA, CDR2 YSYEKL. The CDR3 region has the DNA TGCGCCAGCAAAAAGAGGTCTTTGGACTACTACGAGCAGTACTTC. Translated, it gives CASKKRSLDYYEQYF.

This clone occurred many times. The same CDR3 can be traced to other DNA sequences in this sample. The chain employs TRBV28 and TRBJ2-3; D call uncertain. There are 13 residues in the CDR3. CDR1 and CDR2 from the germline V gene are MDHEN and SYDVKM. With 2 bases removed from V and 1 base from J, the gap between germline ends came to 4 bases. CDR3 sequence (DNA): TGTGCCAGCAGTTTACTGGGCACAGATACGCAGTATTTT. Amino acids: CASSLLGTDTQYF.

This clone was seen once. V is TRBV5-6 and J is TRBJ2-1, with TRBD2 identical over 8 bases. V trimming: 4 bases; J trimming: 5 bases; junction bases outside the gene matches: 8. CDR3 length equals 15 residues. Germline V gives CDR1 SGHDT, CDR2 YYEEEE. CDR3 in amino acids: CASSPGSGRNNEQFF. In DNA form, the CDR3 reads TGTGCCAGCAGCCCGGGGAGCGGGAGAAACAATGAGCAGTTCTTC.

The V and J genes are TRBV7-3 and TRBJ2-6; the match to TRBD1 covers 8 bases. Losses at the gene ends were 4 bases for V and 2 bases for J; bases not matched to a gene: 10. Germline V gene data show CDR1 as SGHTA and CDR2 as FQGTGA. The CDR3 runs 18 residues. The CDR3 loop is CASSSRTGPIPGANVLTF. The DNA of the CDR3 is TGTGCCAGCAGCTCCCGGACAGGGCCAATCCCTGGGGCCAACGTCCTGACTTTC.

J is TRBJ2-1 and V is TRBV5-1; weak D call: TRBD2 (5 bases). Germline CDR1 reads SGHRS; CDR2 reads YFSETQ. This CDR3 is built from 14 residues. V was shortened by 0 bases and J by 9 bases, with 13 bases between the two germline ends. In nucleotides, the CDR3 is TGCGCCAGCAGCTTGGCGGCGGCCCGGGGTGAGCAGTTCTTC. It encodes CASSLAAARGEQFF.

This clone was detected a few times. The chain employs TRBV7-2 and TRBJ1-1; TRBD1 matches 7 bases. CDR3 size: 15 residues. CDR1 is SGHTA and CDR2 is FQGNSA in the germline V gene. The V and J ends lost 5 bases and 5 bases, in that order; junction bases with no gene match: 11. In nucleotides, the CDR3 is TGTGCCAGCAGCCGCCAACAGGGGCCGGGAACTGAAGCTTTCTTT. It translates to CASSRQQGPGTEAFF.

This clone was found a few times. The chain has TRBV7-3 and TRBJ2-3, with D unresolved. Trimming removed 2 bases at V and 3 bases at J, with 9 bases between. The germline V gene encodes CDR1 SGHTA and CDR2 FQGTGA. The CDR3 loop spans 14 amino acids. The CDR3 nucleotides are TGTGCCAGCAGCTTAGGGTTGGAGACAGATACGCAGTATTTT. It codes for CASSLGLETDTQYF.

V is TRBV15 and J is TRBJ1-3; D may be TRBD1 (6 bases). This CDR3 has 16 residues. Trimming stripped 5 bases from V and 0 bases from J, with 14 bases between. Germline CDR1 and CDR2: LNHNV and YYDKDF (reference sequence). CDR3 DNA sequence: TGTGCCACCAGCGACCGGACAGCCTCCTCTGGAAACACCATATATTTT. It is translated as CATSDRTASSGNTIYF.

This clone was detected only a few times. The rearrangement joins TRBV18 to TRBJ2-5, with 10 bases matching TRBD1. The V and J ends lost 5 bases and 5 bases, in that order; junction bases with no gene match: 8. CDR3 length equals 15 residues. CDR1 and CDR2 from the germline V gene are KGHSH and LQKENI. CDR3 residues: CASSAVTGGRETQYF. The CDR3 DNA sequence: TGTGCCAGCTCAGCCGTGACAGGGGGCAGGGAGACCCAGTACTTC. Drawing the rest from reference TRBV18 and TRBJ2-5, the complete variable domain is NAGVMQNPRHLVRRRGQEARLRCSPMKGHSHVYWYRQLPEEGLKFMVYLQKENIIDESGMPKERFSAEFPKEGPSILRIQQVVRGDSAAYFCASSAVTGGRETQYFGPGTRLLVL.